One sample yielded the 5 T cell receptor beta chains listed below, sequenced in a study of somatic mutations in cytotoxic T cells in rheumatoid arthritis. The repertoire was sequenced with immunoSEQ multiplex PCR; TCRdb's copy has only in-frame clones and lacks some. Of about 8,600 clones in the sample, roughly 80% are singletons; the top ten hold 36%. Sequencing input: CD8+ T cells sorted from blood. Every receptor here comes from a woman in her forties or fifties in good health.

Turning to this clone: The same CDR3 can be traced to other DNA sequences in this sample. This chain joins TRBV9 and TRBJ2-5; TRBD2 matches 7 bases. The V gene's germline CDR1 is SGDLS and CDR2 YYNGEE. J was trimmed by 5 bases and V by 4 bases; bases with no gene match: 14. This CDR3 has 16 residues. CDR3 nucleotides: TGTGCCAGCAGCCCCGGACTAGTTGGGGTGGGGGAGACCCAGTACTTC. It yields the protein CASSPGLVGVGETQYF.

V and J are TRBV27 and TRBJ1-1; TRBD1 might be the D (6 bases). Germline CDR1 reads MNHEY; CDR2 reads SMNVEV (reference sequence). V was trimmed by 5 bases and J by 1 base, leaving 11 bases between them. The CDR3 runs 14 residues. CDR3 in amino acids: CASSPSGANTEAFF. CDR3 DNA sequence: TGTGCCAGCAGTCCCTCAGGGGCGAACACTGAAGCTTTCTTT.

The genes are TRBV9 and TRBJ2-1, with D maybe TRBD2 (5 bases). The CDR3 loop spans 14 amino acids. V was pared by 3 bases and J by 6 bases, with 13 bases between. CDR1 SGDLS and CDR2 YYNGEE come from the germline V gene. The CDR3 spells CASSGRLTLNEQFF. The DNA of the CDR3 is TGTGCCAGCAGCGGACGACTAACGCTCAATGAGCAGTTCTTC.

This chain uses TRBV5-1 with TRBJ1-4; no firm D call. V dropped 2 bases and J dropped 8 bases, with 16 bases sitting between them. The CDR3 is 15 residues long. CDR1 is SGHRS and CDR2 is YFSETQ in the germline V gene. CDR3 region: CASSFKGPRAEKLFF. CDR3 coding DNA: TGCGCCAGCAGCTTTAAAGGACCGCGGGCGGAAAAACTGTTTTTT.

The chain has TRBV11-2 and TRBJ1-2; D gene uncertain. V gave up 1 base and J gave up 5 bases, with 14 bases separating them. The CDR3 has 15 residues. In germline, CDR1 is SGHAT, CDR2 FQNNGV. The CDR3 DNA reads as TGTGCCAGCAGCTTAGTCGCGGGCCCCCGGTATGGCTACACCTTC. Translation gives CASSLVAGPRYGYTF.